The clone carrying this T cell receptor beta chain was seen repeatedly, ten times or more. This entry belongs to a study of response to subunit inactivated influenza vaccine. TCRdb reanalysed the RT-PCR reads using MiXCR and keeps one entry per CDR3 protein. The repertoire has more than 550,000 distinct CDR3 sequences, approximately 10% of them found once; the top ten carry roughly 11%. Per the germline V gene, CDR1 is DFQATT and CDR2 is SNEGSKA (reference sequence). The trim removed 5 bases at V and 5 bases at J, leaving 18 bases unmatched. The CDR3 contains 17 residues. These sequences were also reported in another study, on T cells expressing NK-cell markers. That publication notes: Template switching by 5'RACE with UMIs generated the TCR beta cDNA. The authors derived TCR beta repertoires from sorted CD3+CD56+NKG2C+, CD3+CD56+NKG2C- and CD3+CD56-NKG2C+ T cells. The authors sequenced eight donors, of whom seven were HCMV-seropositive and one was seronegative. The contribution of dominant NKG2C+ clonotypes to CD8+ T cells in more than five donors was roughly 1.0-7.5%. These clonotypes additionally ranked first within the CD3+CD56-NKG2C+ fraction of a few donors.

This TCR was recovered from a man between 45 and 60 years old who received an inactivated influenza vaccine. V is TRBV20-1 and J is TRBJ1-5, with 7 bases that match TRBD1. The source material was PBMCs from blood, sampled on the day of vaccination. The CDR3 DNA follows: TGCAGTGCTCCCGAAAAAGATCAGGGGGTTTGGGATCAGCCCCAGCATTTT. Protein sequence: CSAPEKDQGVWDQPQHF.